The 9 T cell receptor beta chains in this list originate from one sample, sequenced in a study of shared clonotypes between healthy human individuals. Clones were read by immunoSEQ multiplex PCR, and TCRdb kept only the in-frame ones, dropping some. The sample consists of about 100,000 clones, about half of them appearing once. Input material: PBMCs. These receptors were collected from a woman aged 40 to 55 in good health. Some clones in this sample may be carry-over from other donors' samples.

This chain links TRBV28 with TRBJ2-1, with D perhaps TRBD1 (5 bases). This CDR3 region has 14 residues. V shed 7 bases and J shed 1 base, with 11 bases lying between them. The germline CDR1 and CDR2 sequences are MDHEN and SYDVKM. The DNA of the CDR3 is TGTGCCAGCAAACAGGACCCTTCCTACAATGAGCAGTTCTTC. It yields the protein CASKQDPSYNEQFF.

With regard to this clone: A read error is the likely source, as a far larger clone sits one nucleotide away. The sample holds other DNA sequences that translate to the same CDR3. The rearrangement uses TRBV27 and TRBJ2-5; D is ambiguous. The J call is doubtful: the DNA matches TRBJ2-7 better. The germline V gene encodes CDR1 MNHEY and CDR2 SMNVEV (reference sequence). The CDR3 sequence is 13 residues long. DNA of the CDR3: TGTGCCAGCAGTTTCATGGAGCCGTACGAGCAGTACTTC. Translation: CASSFMEPYEQYF.

The V call is TRBV15, the J call TRBJ2-3; the D is unclear. CDR3 length: 13 residues. Germline V gene lookup returns CDR1 LNHNV and CDR2 YYDKDF (reference sequence). V was trimmed by 0 bases and J by 8 bases, leaving 9 bases between them. CDR3 in DNA: TGTGCCACCAGCAGAGAGCCGATGGCTACGCAGTATTTT. As protein: CATSREPMATQYF.

This chain joins TRBV4-3 and TRBJ2-3, with unresolved D. V lost 2 bases, J lost 3 bases, and 6 bases lay in between. The CDR3 loop spans 13 amino acids. Per germline, CDR1 LGHNA and CDR2 YSLEER. The chain's CDR3 is CASSQFWTDTQYF. The CDR3 DNA sequence: TGCGCCAGCAGCCAATTCTGGACAGATACGCAGTATTTT.

Regarding this clone: It may be a read error: a sequence one base away is much more abundant. The chain has TRBV5-1 and TRBJ1-1; D possibly corresponds to TRBD1 (5 bases). Germline loops: CDR1 SGHRS, CDR2 YFSETQ. The CDR3 is made up of 14 amino acids. The CDR3 DNA is TGCACCAGCAGCTTGGATGGGGGAAACACTGAAGCTTTCTTT. This gives the protein CTSSLDGGNTEAFF.

Comment on this clone: A far larger clone is off by one base, so a read error is likely. The same CDR3 arises from other DNA sequences in this sample as well. The chain is built from TRBV4-1 and TRBJ2-7; TRBD1 agrees at 8 bases. Germline trimming cut 3 bases from V and 9 bases from J; bases unmatched to any gene: 7. Germline V gene sequence: CDR1 MGHRA, CDR2 YSYEKL. This CDR3 contains 13 residues. CDR3 nucleotide sequence: TGCGCCAGCAGCCACCGCAGGGGGCTAGGGCAGTACTTC. Protein: CASSHRRGLGQYF.

The chain carries TRBV6-5 and TRBJ1-5; D not certain. The germline V and J ends were trimmed by 5 bases and 4 bases, with 6 bases remaining between them. The CDR3 length is 12 residues. The V gene's germline CDR1 is MNHEY and CDR2 SVGAGI. The CDR3 DNA reads TGTGCCAGCAGTGAAGGGAATCAGCCCCAGCATTTT. This translates into CASSEGNQPQHF.

The genes are TRBV29-1 and TRBJ1-2, with D perhaps TRBD1 (5 bases). Germline lookup yields CDR1 SQVTM and CDR2 ANQGSEA. The CDR3 has 16 amino acids. The ends were cut back, 0 bases at V and 0 bases at J, with 14 bases in the middle. The CDR3 is CSVEDSGDRTNYGYTF. In nucleotides, the CDR3 is TGCAGCGTTGAAGATTCGGGGGACCGTACTAACTATGGCTACACCTTC.

The chain employs TRBV6-5 and TRBJ2-7; unclear D gene. V lost 4 bases and J 3 bases, leaving 10 bases between the germline ends. This CDR3 comprises 13 residues. The germline gives CDR1 MNHEY, CDR2 SVGAGI. The CDR3 coding sequence is TGTGCCAGCAGTTCCCCATACATCTACGAGCAGTACTTC. It is translated as CASSSPYIYEQYF.